Listed below are T cell receptor beta chains from one sample, sequenced in a study of shared clonotypes between healthy human individuals. Profiling relied on immunoSEQ multiplex PCR, and the TCRdb table lists in-frame clones only, not all of them. The data contain 2.3 million or so clones, over 90% of them singletons. The sample taken for sequencing was naive CD4+ T cells from PBMCs. The source is a man aged 18 to 29 in good health. Some clones in this sample may be carry-over from other donors' samples. The CDR3 runs from the conserved cysteine through the conserved F or W. The D gene is left open where the match is weak. The listing skips clone size in some rows; elsewhere it reads once, few, many or a size class.

DNA | CDR3 | size | J | V | D
TGTGCCAGCAGCACAGGGGCGCGGGTCACTGAAGCTTTCTTT | CASSTGARVTEAFF | few | TRBJ1-1 | TRBV4-2 | TRBD1
TGTGCCAGCAGCTTAGCCGGGACTAGCGCTTACTACGAGCAGTACTTC | CASSLAGTSAYYEQYF | once | TRBJ2-7 | TRBV7-8 | TRBD2
TGTGCTAGTGGCTATCAAGGAGGGAACAGGGGGCTAGATGAGCAGTTCTTC | CASGYQGGNRGLDEQFF | . | TRBJ2-1 | TRBV12-5 | TRBD1
TGTGCCAGTAGTATAGATCGCCAGGGAGCCTACGAGCAGTACTTC | CASSIDRQGAYEQYF | . | TRBJ2-7 | TRBV19 | .
TGTGCCAGCAGTTTAGCAGGAAACACCGGGGAGCTGTTTTTT | CASSLAGNTGELFF | . | TRBJ2-2 | TRBV27 | .
TGTGCCAGCACCTCTAGCGGGAACGACAATGAGCAGTTCTTC | CASTSSGNDNEQFF | . | TRBJ2-1 | TRBV2 | TRBD2
TGTGCCAGCAGTTACTCCGGGACAGGCGTCTACGAGCAGTACTTC | CASSYSGTGVYEQYF | once | TRBJ2-7 | TRBV6-5 | TRBD1
TGTGCCAGCAGCCTACAAGGACTAGCGGAAGAGACCCAGTACTTC | CASSLQGLAEETQYF | . | TRBJ2-5 | TRBV13 | TRBD2
TGTGCCAGCGGGGTTACTAGCGGGAGGGGTTGGTCAGATACGCAGTATTTT | CASGVTSGRGWSDTQYF | . | TRBJ2-3 | TRBV25-1 | TRBD2
TGTGCCAGCAGACGTGGACAGGGGGCCAACTATGGCTACACCTTC | CASRRGQGANYGYTF | . | TRBJ1-2 | TRBV6-5 | TRBD1
TGTGCCAGCAGCCCCGGCCAGGTCCGGGACTCACCCCTCCACTTT | CASSPGQVRDSPLHF | . | TRBJ1-6 | TRBV6-5 | .
TGCGCCAGCAGCTTACTCCCTTCGAACACCGGGGAGCTGTTTTTT | CASSLLPSNTGELFF | . | TRBJ2-2 | TRBV5-1 | .
TGTGCCAGCAGTTACCCCCGTGGGAAAATCCACGAGCAGTACTTC | CASSYPRGKIHEQYF | once | TRBJ2-7 | TRBV6-9 | .
TGCAGCGTAAAACAGGGCCCCCCGGGGACTGAAGCTTTCTTT | CSVKQGPPGTEAFF | few | TRBJ1-1 | TRBV29-1 | .
TGTGCCAGCAGTGAGTTAAACAGGGTTACCGGGGAGCTGTTTTTT | CASSELNRVTGELFF | . | TRBJ2-2 | TRBV6-1 | .
TGTGCCAGTAGTATCGGGACAGGCAACTACGAGCAGTACTTC | CASSIGTGNYEQYF | . | TRBJ2-7 | TRBV19 | TRBD1
TGTGCCAGCAGTCCCGTGAACACTGAAGCTTTCTTT | CASSPVNTEAFF | . | TRBJ1-1 | TRBV6-6 | .
TGTGCCAGCAGCCCCGGGGGGGGAAGAGGGGACTATGGCTACACCTTC | CASSPGGGRGDYGYTF | . | TRBJ1-2 | TRBV5-4 | .
TGCGCCAGCAGCTTGGTACCAGGTTCTTACGAGCAGTACTTC | CASSLVPGSYEQYF | . | TRBJ2-7 | TRBV5-1 | .
TGCGCCAGCAGCTTCGGGGGCATGAACACTGAAGCTTTCTTT | CASSFGGMNTEAFF | . | TRBJ1-1 | TRBV5-1 | .
TGCAGCGTCGCGAAGGGGGGGCTTTACGGGCAGTACTTC | CSVAKGGLYGQYF | . | TRBJ2-7 | TRBV29-1 | .
TGTGCCAGCAATGGGGGGGGCCCGGTTTCACCCCTCCACTTT | CASNGGGPVSPLHF | . | TRBJ1-6 | TRBV28 | .
TGTGCCAGCAGCCCCCGTTCTAGCGCTATTGACAATGAGCAGTTCTTC | CASSPRSSAIDNEQFF | once | TRBJ2-1 | TRBV11-2 | .
TGTGCCAGCAGCTTGCCCCGCAGGGTTAACTATGGCTACACCTTC | CASSLPRRVNYGYTF | . | TRBJ1-2 | TRBV5-4 | .
TGTGCCAGCAGCTCGGCGGAACAGGGGGCGTTGGAGGTCGGGGCACAAGAGACCCAGTACTTC | CASSSAEQGALEVGAQETQYF | . | TRBJ2-5 | TRBV7-3 | TRBD1
TGTGCCAGCACCGCTTGGCGGTCCTACGAGCAGTACTTC | CASTAWRSYEQYF | once | TRBJ2-7 | TRBV28 | .
TGTGCCAGCAGCAAAGGGTCTAGCCGAGTGGGGGGAGACGAGCAGTACTTC | CASSKGSSRVGGDEQYF | once | TRBJ2-7 | TRBV21-1 | .
TGTGCCAGCAGGGGACAACAGAACACTGAAGCTTTCTTT | CASRGQQNTEAFF | few | TRBJ1-1 | TRBV2 | .
TGCGCCAGCAGCTCGATCTCCTTTGGGGAGCTGTTTTTT | CASSSISFGELFF | once | TRBJ2-2 | TRBV5-1 | .
TGTGCCAGCAGCTTAGCCGGCAGCCGGCCGGAAATGAACACTGAAGCTTTCTTT | CASSLAGSRPEMNTEAFF | . | TRBJ1-1 | TRBV11-3 | .
TGTGCCAGCTCACCACGGACAGGGGCAGGCACTGAAGCTTTCTTT | CASSPRTGAGTEAFF | few | TRBJ1-1 | TRBV18 | TRBD1
TGCAGCGTGGGGGGAGGGGCGACCCCCTCCAGAGGTGAAGCTTTCTTT | CSVGGGATPSRGEAFF | . | TRBJ1-1 | TRBV29-1 | .
TGTGCCAGCAGTTTATACAGAAGACAAGAGACCCAGTACTTC | CASSLYRRQETQYF | . | TRBJ2-5 | TRBV28 | .
TGTGCCAGCAGTTTACAAACCAGCTCCACAGATACGCAGTATTTT | CASSLQTSSTDTQYF | once | TRBJ2-3 | TRBV27 | .
TGTGCCAGCTCAAAACTCCGGACTGTGGCGGGAGGGCCGGATACGCAGTATTTT | CASSKLRTVAGGPDTQYF | . | TRBJ2-3 | TRBV18 | TRBD2
TGTGCCAGCAGAACGGGCGTATCCTACGAGCAGTACTTC | CASRTGVSYEQYF | . | TRBJ2-7 | TRBV28 | .
TGTGCCAGCAGGGTTGAACGGACTAGCGGCAACTACTCCTACAATGAGCAGTTCTTC | CASRVERTSGNYSYNEQFF | . | TRBJ2-1 | TRBV21-1 | .
TGTGCCAGCAGCTTAGTAAGATACAATGAGCAGTTCTTC | CASSLVRYNEQFF | . | TRBJ2-1 | TRBV7-2 | .
TGTGCCAGCAGTTACGAGACAGGCGGTTACCGGGAGCTGTTTTTT | CASSYETGGYRELFF | . | TRBJ2-2 | TRBV6-5 | .
TGTGCCAGCAGCAAACAGGGGGCGGATAATGAGCAGTTCTTC | CASSKQGADNEQFF | . | TRBJ2-1 | TRBV7-3 | TRBD1
TGTGCCAGCACCCAGGCCCCTCGCCCGACCCAGTACTTC | CASTQAPRPTQYF | . | TRBJ2-5 | TRBV28 | .
TGCAGCGTTAGACAGGGGCGAACCACAGATACGCAGTATTTT | CSVRQGRTTDTQYF | . | TRBJ2-3 | TRBV29-1 | TRBD1
TGTGCCACCAGCAGAGTGTCGGGGGACTCACCCCTCCACTTT | CATSRVSGDSPLHF | . | TRBJ1-6 | TRBV15 | .
TGCGCCAGCAGCTGGCAGGGAGCTCCTCTCTACGAGCAGTACTTC | CASSWQGAPLYEQYF | . | TRBJ2-7 | TRBV5-1 | .
TGTGCCAGCAGTCAGACGTTAGCGGGAGGGCCTGGTACGCAGTATTTT | CASSQTLAGGPGTQYF | . | TRBJ2-3 | TRBV27 | TRBD2
TGTGCCACCAGCAGAACGGCAGGGGGAGCTTTCTTT | CATSRTAGGAFF | . | TRBJ1-1 | TRBV15 | TRBD1
TGTGCCAGCAGTTTACCCGCAGATACGCAGTATTTT | CASSLPADTQYF | . | TRBJ2-3 | TRBV27 | .
TGTGCCAGTAGTATAGTTGACAATGGCTTGTCGGGCTACACCTTC | CASSIVDNGLSGYTF | . | TRBJ1-2 | TRBV19 | .
TGTGCCAGCAGCTTGGGAGCCGGTGTCGTACTAAAGACCACTGAAGCTTTCTTT | CASSLGAGVVLKTTEAFF | once | TRBJ1-1 | TRBV5-4 | .
TGTGCCAGCAGCTCCCGGACAGGGAGTATTTACGAGCAGTACTTC | CASSSRTGSIYEQYF | . | TRBJ2-7 | TRBV5-4 | TRBD1
TGTGCCAGCAGTGGACTGGGAGGGGACGGGGAAAAACTGTTTTTT | CASSGLGGDGEKLFF | . | TRBJ1-4 | TRBV6-1 | .
TGTGCCAGCAGCTGGGAGGGGTTTGGCTACACCTTC | CASSWEGFGYTF | . | TRBJ1-2 | TRBV7-9 | .
TGTGCCAGCAGCCCCGACAGGGGATGGGACACCGGGGAGCTGTTTTTT | CASSPDRGWDTGELFF | . | TRBJ2-2 | TRBV7-3 | TRBD1
TGCGCCAGCAGCTCTCTTCGACTCAGCATGAACACTGAAGCTTTCTTT | CASSSLRLSMNTEAFF | once | TRBJ1-1 | TRBV4-1 | .